Each of the 4 T cell receptor beta chains below was sequenced from the same sample in a study of blood T cell repertoires in COVID-19. The repertoire was sequenced with immunoSEQ multiplex PCR; TCRdb's copy has only in-frame clones and lacks some. The table lists about 74,000 clones, about 80% of them singletons. The sequencing input was peripheral blood. The source is a human donor in a cohort sampled during active COVID-19.

The V and J genes are TRBV19 and TRBJ1-4; D gene uncertain. CDR3 length equals 18 residues. From germline, CDR1 is LNHDA and CDR2 SQIVND (reference sequence). Trimming removed 3 bases from V and 1 base from J, with 18 bases in between. CDR3 sequence (DNA): TGTGCCAGTAGTATTTACCCTAGCACGGAGATAACTAATGAAAAACTGTTTTTT. Protein: CASSIYPSTEITNEKLFF.

The chain employs TRBV27 and TRBJ1-2; unclear D gene. V shed 5 bases and J shed 2 bases, with 9 bases lying between them. Per the germline V gene, CDR1 is MNHEY and CDR2 is SMNVEV (reference sequence). The CDR3 totals 13 residues. CDR3 sequence: CASSRTENYGYTF. In nucleotides, the CDR3 is TGTGCCAGCAGTCGTACAGAAAACTATGGCTACACCTTC.

This clone was counted only a few times. V usage is TRBV6-5 and J usage is TRBJ1-6, with 7 bases matching TRBD1. The CDR3 spans 15 residues. Germline assignment: CDR1 MNHEY and CDR2 SVGAGI. V shed 4 bases, J shed 2 bases, and the junction held 2 bases outside the gene matches. CDR3 DNA sequence: TGTGCCAGCAGTTTACAGGGGACCTATAATTCACCCCTCCACTTT. Its protein is CASSLQGTYNSPLHF.

The chain uses TRBV27 and TRBJ2-7; no clear D. Germline CDR1 MNHEY, CDR2 SMNVEV (reference sequence). V lost 5 bases, J lost 0 bases, and 5 bases lay in between. The CDR3 extends over 12 amino acids. CDR3 loop: CASSPSSYEQYF. In DNA form, the CDR3 reads TGTGCCAGCAGTCCGTCCTCCTACGAGCAGTACTTC.